This T cell receptor (beta chain) derives from a study of identifying expanded T cells in peripheral blood. Remarks on this clone: What it binds is not known.

Generated by immunoSEQ multiplex PCR, the TCRdb table keeps only in-frame clones and is missing some. This sample has tens of thousands of clones, with around 90% found just once. Study-wide findings and caveats: Differentially abundant clones: about 1.2 between replicates, about 15 at two to three weeks, around 19 at four. Variance in clone template counts between approximately two-week samples significantly increased with total template count across all healthy donors.

The ends were cut back, 2 bases at V and 1 base at J, with 8 bases in the middle. Per the germline V gene, CDR1 is SGHTA and CDR2 is FQGNSA. The CDR3 consists of 14 residues. Collection occurred without any documented infections or immune events in donors. This TCR derives from a person between 18 and 75 years old in good health. Input material: blood. The chain combines TRBV7-2 with TRBJ2-5; unclear D gene. CDR3 bases: TGTGCCAGCAGCTTAAAGTCCCTCCAAGAGACCCAGTACTTC. Amino acids: CASSLKSLQETQYF.